Detailed here is one TCR beta chain. Assay: immunoSEQ multiplex PCR; the TCRdb copy retains only in-frame clones and omits some. The data contain about 200,000 clones, around 80% of them singletons. The data were obtained in a study of blood T cell repertoires in COVID-19. Turning to the study itself: Acute and convalescent COVID-19 specimens originated in the United States, Italy and Spain.

The TCR originated in an elderly woman with COVID-19, enrolled during active disease. The specimen was peripheral blood.

CDR3 nucleotide sequence: TGCGCCAGCGGAACTAGACAGGGTGGGGGCTACACCTTC. This gives the protein CASGTRQGGGYTF. The V and J genes are TRBV5-1 and TRBJ1-2; 7 bases fit TRBD1. Germline lookup yields CDR1 SGHRS and CDR2 YFSETQ. After removal of 7 bases from V and 8 bases from J, the junction contained 11 bases not matched to a gene. The CDR3 loop spans 13 amino acids.